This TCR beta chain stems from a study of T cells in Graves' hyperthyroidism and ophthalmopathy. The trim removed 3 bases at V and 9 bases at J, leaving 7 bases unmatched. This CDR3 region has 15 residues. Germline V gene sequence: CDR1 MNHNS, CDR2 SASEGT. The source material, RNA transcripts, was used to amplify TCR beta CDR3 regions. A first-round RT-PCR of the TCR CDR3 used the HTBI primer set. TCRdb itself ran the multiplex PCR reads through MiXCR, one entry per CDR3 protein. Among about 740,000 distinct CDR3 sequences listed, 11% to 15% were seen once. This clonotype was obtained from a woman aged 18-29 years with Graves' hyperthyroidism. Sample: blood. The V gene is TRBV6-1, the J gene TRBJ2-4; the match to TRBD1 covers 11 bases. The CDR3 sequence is CASSDAGTGGVIQYF. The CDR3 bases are TGTGCCAGCAGTGACGCCGGGACAGGGGGTGTCATTCAGTACTTC.